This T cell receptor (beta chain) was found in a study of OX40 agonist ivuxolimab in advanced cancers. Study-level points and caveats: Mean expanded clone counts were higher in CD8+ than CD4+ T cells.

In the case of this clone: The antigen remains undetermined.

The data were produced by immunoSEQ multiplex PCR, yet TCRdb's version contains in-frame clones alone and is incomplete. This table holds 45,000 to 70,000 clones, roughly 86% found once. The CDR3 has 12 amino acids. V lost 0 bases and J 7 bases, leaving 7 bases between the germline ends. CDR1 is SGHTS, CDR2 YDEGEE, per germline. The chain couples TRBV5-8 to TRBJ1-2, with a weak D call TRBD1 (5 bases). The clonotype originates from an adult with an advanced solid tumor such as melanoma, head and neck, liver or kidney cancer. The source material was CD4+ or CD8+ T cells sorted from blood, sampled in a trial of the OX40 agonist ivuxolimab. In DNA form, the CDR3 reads TGTGCCAGCAGCTTGGATGGGACTGGCTACACCTTC. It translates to CASSLDGTGYTF.